This note documents a single T cell receptor beta chain sequence. Germline V lookup: CDR1 MNHNS, CDR2 SASEGT. V was trimmed by 3 bases and J by 5 bases, leaving 10 bases between them. The CDR3 is 13 amino acids. The entry originates in a study of OX40 agonist ivuxolimab in advanced cancers. Clones were sequenced by immunoSEQ multiplex PCR, and TCRdb holds only the in-frame ones, with some missing. The repertoire holds more than 35,000 clones, with around 89% as singletons. The TCR was taken from an adult with an advanced solid tumor such as melanoma, head and neck, liver or kidney cancer. Sequenced here: CD4+ or CD8+ T cells sorted from blood, sampled in a trial of the OX40 agonist ivuxolimab. This chain links TRBV6-1 with TRBJ1-2, with D possibly being TRBD1 (5 bases). As DNA, the CDR3 is TGTGCCAGCAGTGACCGGGGCGATTATGGCTACACCTTC. Translating gives CASSDRGDYGYTF.